This TCR beta chain was obtained from a study of T cell responses to AZD1222 COVID-19 vaccine. Points from the study as a whole: The study reported that nearly half of spike-specific TCRs target unmutated variant regions. The study sampled repertoires only after the peak T cell response.

Generated by immunoSEQ multiplex PCR, the TCRdb table keeps only in-frame clones and is missing some. The table lists approximately 110,000 clones, over 75% of them singletons. Concerning this clone: Its antigen remains unknown.

This CDR3 has 15 amino acids. The V gene's germline CDR1 is PRHDT and CDR2 FYEKMQ (reference sequence). V was cut by 5 bases and J by 5 bases, with 19 bases left in between. The TCR originated in an adult in good health. The chain carries TRBV13 and TRBJ2-7; D is possibly TRBD2 (6 bases). Source: peripheral blood, taken on day 0 of AZD1222 vaccination. DNA of the CDR3: TGTGCCAGCAGCCTAAGGCGGACTACCCCCCACGAGCAGTACTTC. Encoded protein: CASSLRRTTPHEQYF.